The 20 T cell receptor beta chains below all came from one sample that was sequenced in a study of early T cells in non-severe SARS-CoV-2 infection. From the 5' RACE reads, TCRdb called clonotypes with MiXCR, one entry per CDR3 protein. The table lists 83,000 or so distinct CDR3 sequences, about 10% of them singletons. Sequences were derived from whole blood, sampled at baseline. Source of these receptors: an adult who was a healthcare worker with PCR-confirmed SARS-CoV-2 infection or an uninfected control (not recorded which).

The CDR3 sequence: CASSGNRGRRVEQYF. The CDR3 bases are TGTGCCAGCAGCGGAAACAGGGGGCGACGAGTCGAGCAGTACTTC. V and J are TRBV9 and TRBJ2-7, with 9 nucleotides matching TRBD1. The CDR3 runs 15 residues. V was pared by 3 bases and J by 6 bases, with 10 bases of the junction left unmatched. CDR1 and CDR2 (germline): SGDLS, YYNGEE.

This clonotype was seen a few times. The J gene is TRBJ2-7, the V gene TRBV20-1; 7 bases map to TRBD1. With V trimmed by 5 bases and J by 2 bases, 6 bases remained unmatched. This CDR3 is 13 amino acids long. Germline lookup yields CDR1 DFQATT and CDR2 SNEGSKA (reference sequence). The CDR3 nucleotides read TGCAGTGCTGTCGACAGGGATCCCTACGAGCAGTACTTC. This sequence encodes CSAVDRDPYEQYF.

The chain links TRBV5-1 to TRBJ2-1; 7 bases fit TRBD2. Germline-derived CDR1 and CDR2 are SGHRS and YFSETQ. After removal of 4 bases from V and 5 bases from J, the junction contained 9 bases not matched to a gene. CDR3 length equals 15 residues. CDR3 sequence: CASSPGLDYHNEQFF. The CDR3 nucleotides are TGCGCCAGCAGCCCCGGACTAGATTATCACAATGAGCAGTTCTTC. Full variable domain (outside the CDR3, taken from reference TRBV5-1 and TRBJ2-1): KAGVTQTPRYLIKTRGQQVTLSCSPISGHRSVSWYQQTPGQGLQFLFEYFSETQRNKGNFPGRFSGRQFSNSRSEMNVSTLELGDSALYLCASSPGLDYHNEQFFGPGTRLTVL.

The CDR3 bases are TGTGCCAGCAGCAAACAGGTCCACGAGCAGTACTTC. This translates into CASSKQVHEQYF. The rearrangement links TRBV21-1 to TRBJ2-7. TRBV21-1 has pseudogene status. CDR3 length: 12 residues.

CDR3 sequence reads: CAGAGSGYGYTF. DNA of the CDR3: TGTGCCGGCGCCGGAAGTGGCTATGGCTACACCTTC. The rearrangement joins TRBV28 to TRBJ1-2; D not certain. This CDR3 is 12 amino acids long. Germline lookup yields CDR1 MDHEN and CDR2 SYDVKM. Trimming took off 11 bases at V and 4 bases at J, with 14 bases between the two ends.

This clonotype was observed many times. The gene calls are TRBV25-1 and TRBJ2-1; 10 bases line up with TRBD2. Trimming at V came to 6 bases and at J to 7 bases, leaving 6 bases not matched to a gene. Germline V gives CDR1 MGHDK, CDR2 SYGVNS. The CDR3 runs 14 residues. CDR3 DNA sequence: TGTGCCAGCAGCACTAGCGGGAAGCAGAATGAGCAGTTCTTC. It yields the protein CASSTSGKQNEQFF.

This clonotype has only a few counts. V and J are TRBV5-1 and TRBJ1-1, with 7 bases that match TRBD1. The CDR3 length is 15 residues. The V and J ends lost 3 bases and 4 bases, in that order; junction bases with no gene match: 9. CDR1 and CDR2 from the germline V gene are SGHRS and YFSETQ. CDR3 sequence (DNA): TGCGCCAGCAGCTGGATACAGGGGTCCCCCACTGAAGCTTTCTTT. It encodes CASSWIQGSPTEAFF.

This clonotype has at least ten counts. The chain uses TRBV7-9 and TRBJ2-1; 8 nucleotides line up with TRBD1. This CDR3 has 15 residues. Germline CDR1 SEHNR, CDR2 FQNEAQ (reference sequence). The trim removed 7 bases at V and 0 bases at J, leaving 5 bases unmatched. CDR3 coding DNA: TGTGCCAGCATCAGACAGGGGAGCTCCTACAATGAGCAGTTCTTC. Translated: CASIRQGSSYNEQFF.

This clonotype has a count of ten or more. This chain connects TRBV13 to TRBJ2-2, with D possibly being TRBD1 (5 bases). Germline CDR1 reads PRHDT; CDR2 reads FYEKMQ (reference sequence). The CDR3 length is 15 residues. V shed 5 bases and J shed 2 bases, with 12 bases lying between them. Written as DNA, the CDR3 is TGTGCCAGCAGCCTCAGACAGTCCAACACCGGGGAGCTGTTTTTT. This codes for CASSLRQSNTGELFF.

This clonotype has a handful of counts. The chain employs TRBV7-8 and TRBJ2-7, with 7 bases identical to TRBD2. Germline values: CDR1 SGHVS, CDR2 FQNEAQ. The CDR3 is made up of 14 amino acids. The trim removed 5 bases at V and 7 bases at J, leaving 11 bases unmatched. The CDR3 is CASSPGAGVLEQYF. The CDR3, as DNA: TGTGCCAGCAGCCCCGGGGCGGGAGTCTTGGAGCAGTACTTC.

The CDR3 nucleotides are TGCAGCGTCCGGGGAAGGGGAGAACGGGGGACCCAGTACTTC. Its translation is CSVRGRGERGTQYF. This chain links TRBV29-1 with TRBJ2-5; D is possibly TRBD1 or TRBD2 (5 bases each). Germline V gene sequence: CDR1 SQVTM, CDR2 ANQGSEA. V lost 6 bases and J lost 7, with 21 bases in between. This CDR3 spans 14 amino acids.

This clonotype has a handful of counts. The J gene is TRBJ2-3, the V gene TRBV28; 12 nucleotides line up with TRBD2. This CDR3 is 16 amino acids long. J gave up 7 bases and V 4 bases, and 9 bases lay outside the gene matches. Germline V gives CDR1 MDHEN, CDR2 SYDVKM. The CDR3 loop is CASSSRTSGTFNTQYF. DNA for the CDR3: TGTGCCAGCAGTTCTCGGACTAGCGGGACCTTCAATACGCAGTATTTT.

By sample share, this clonotype is large. The chain combines TRBV5-1 with TRBJ2-1; 11 bases map to TRBD2. The CDR3 consists of 17 residues. Germline V gives CDR1 SGHRS, CDR2 YFSETQ. After removal of 5 bases from V and 7 bases from J, the junction contained 14 bases not matched to a gene. CDR3 sequence: CASSPSPLAGAGNEQFF. CDR3 DNA: TGCGCCAGCAGTCCCTCCCCACTAGCGGGAGCGGGAAATGAGCAGTTCTTC.

The sample holds many counts of this clonotype. The chain has TRBV6-2 or TRBV6-3 and TRBJ1-5; 8 bases agree with TRBD1. J lost 4 bases, V lost 5 bases, and 7 bases had no gene match. This CDR3 is 15 amino acids long. Germline V gene data show CDR1 as MNHEY and CDR2 as SVGEGT. The CDR3 protein is CASSHQGARNQPQHF. As DNA, the CDR3 is TGTGCCAGCAGTCATCAGGGGGCACGGAATCAGCCCCAGCATTTT.

This rearrangement joins TRBV12-3 or TRBV12-4 to TRBJ2-4; D not resolved. Trimming stripped 3 bases from V and 6 bases from J, with 9 bases between. This CDR3 spans 13 amino acids. CDR3 DNA: TGTGCCAGCAGTTTGTCTGCTGGAAACATTCAGTACTTC. Protein product: CASSLSAGNIQYF.

This clonotype has just a few counts. This sequence joins TRBV2 and TRBJ2-2, with D perhaps matching TRBD1 or TRBD2 (5 bases each). The CDR3 is 15 residues long. Germline CDR1 SNHLY, CDR2 FYNNEI. Trimming took 4 bases from V and 2 from J, leaving 11 bases between them. CDR3 bases: TGTGCCAGCAGTGCACGGGGCCTTAACACCGGGGAGCTGTTTTTT. Amino acid sequence: CASSARGLNTGELFF.

This clonotype was observed a few times. The gene calls are TRBV5-4 and TRBJ2-7; D might be TRBD1 (6 bases). Trimming left V 1 base short and J 5 bases short, with 7 bases between. The CDR3 is made up of 12 amino acids. CDR1 and CDR2 from the germline V gene are SGHNT and YYREEE (reference sequence). The chain's CDR3 is CASSLPGDEQYF. CDR3 in DNA: TGTGCCAGCAGCTTGCCAGGGGACGAGCAGTACTTC. Full variable domain (missing parts from reference TRBV5-4 and TRBJ2-7): ETGVTQSPTHLIKTRGQQVTLRCSSQSGHNTVSWYQQALGQGPQFIFQYYREEENGRGNFPPRFSGLQFPNYSSELNVNALELDDSALYLCASSLPGDEQYFGPGTRLTVT.

This clonotype was counted at least ten times. This rearrangement joins TRBV7-3 to TRBJ2-5; 8 bases match TRBD2. Germline-derived CDR1 and CDR2 are SGHTA and FQGTGA. Unmatched junction bases numbered 21, after V lost 5 bases and J lost 4 bases. The CDR3 is 19 amino acids. The chain's CDR3 is CASSPVGQAGVGKAETQYF. CDR3 nucleotide sequence: TGTGCCAGCAGCCCCGTGGGCCAAGCGGGAGTGGGGAAGGCAGAGACCCAGTACTTC.

This clonotype was recorded a few times. The chain has TRBV4-2 and TRBJ2-3; a possible D gene is TRBD1 (5 bases). The CDR3 length is 15 residues. Looked up from germline, CDR1 is LGHNA and CDR2 is YNFKEQ. V shed 0 bases and J shed 1 base, with 8 bases lying between them. The DNA of the CDR3 is TGTGCCAGCAGCCAAGAGACCAGGGGCACAGATACGCAGTATTTT. Its protein is CASSQETRGTDTQYF.

The table lists this clonotype with a few counts. The chain uses TRBV19 and TRBJ1-1, with D possibly matching TRBD1 (6 bases). The CDR3 is 14 residues long. The germline gives CDR1 LNHDA, CDR2 SQIVND (reference sequence). V was pared by 9 bases and J by 5 bases, with 19 bases between. DNA for the CDR3: TGTGCCAGCAGACGACAAGGGGGGCGAACTGAAGCTTTCTTT. It is translated as CASRRQGGRTEAFF. The variable domain in full, completed from reference TRBV19 and TRBJ1-1, reads DGGITQSPKYLFRKEGQNVTLSCEQNLNHDAMYWYRQDPGQGLRLIYYSQIVNDFQKGDIAEGYSVSREKKESFPLTVTSAQKNPTAFYLCASRRQGGRTEAFFGQGTRLTVV.